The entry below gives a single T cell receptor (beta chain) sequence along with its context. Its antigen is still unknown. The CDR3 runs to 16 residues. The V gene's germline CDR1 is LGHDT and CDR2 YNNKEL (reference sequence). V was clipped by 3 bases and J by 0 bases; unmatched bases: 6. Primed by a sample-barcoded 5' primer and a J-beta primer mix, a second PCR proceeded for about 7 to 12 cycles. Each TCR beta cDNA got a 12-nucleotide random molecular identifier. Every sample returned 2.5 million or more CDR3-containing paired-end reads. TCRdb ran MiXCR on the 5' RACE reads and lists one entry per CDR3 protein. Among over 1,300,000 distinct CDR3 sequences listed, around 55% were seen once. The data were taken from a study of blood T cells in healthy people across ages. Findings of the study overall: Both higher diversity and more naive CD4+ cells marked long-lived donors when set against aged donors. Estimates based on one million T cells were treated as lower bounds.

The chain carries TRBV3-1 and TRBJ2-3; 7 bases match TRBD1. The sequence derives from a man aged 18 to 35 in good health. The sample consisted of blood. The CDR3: CASSHIRDSSTDTQYF. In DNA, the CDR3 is TGTGCCAGCAGCCATATAAGGGACAGCAGCACAGATACGCAGTATTTT.